This T cell receptor (beta chain) came from a study of T cells in Graves' hyperthyroidism and ophthalmopathy. This clonotype was picked up a small number of times. Its antigen is unknown. The source material, RNA transcripts, was used to amplify TCR beta CDR3 regions. With the HTBI primer set, the TCR CDR3 went through a first round of RT-PCR. Using its own MiXCR run on the multiplex PCR reads, TCRdb lists one record per CDR3 protein. Among about 400,000 distinct CDR3 sequences listed, about 15% were seen once. Study observations and caveats: Ophthalmopathy could be told apart from stable hyperthyroidism with a 13 V-J model.

Germline V lookup: CDR1 SQVTM, CDR2 ANQGSEA. Losses at the gene ends were 8 bases for V and 2 bases for J; bases not matched to a gene: 8. The CDR3 spans 14 residues. The sequence was collected from a woman aged 30 to 39 with Graves' hyperthyroidism. The chain is built from TRBV29-1 and TRBJ2-3, with 9 bases identical to TRBD2. The sample comprised blood. CDR3 loop: CSLIIAGATDTQYF. The CDR3 nucleotides are TGCAGCCTGATTATAGCGGGGGCCACAGATACGCAGTATTTT.